This TCR beta chain was documented in a study of cytomegalovirus exposure and HLA in healthy donors. The CDR3 is 14 residues long. In germline, CDR1 is SGHDT, CDR2 YYEEEE. Trimming removed 1 base at V and 2 bases at J, with 10 bases between. In its sample, this clone was seen a few times. The primer mix had 60 Vbeta and 13 Jbeta primers. Some clones are missing from TCRdb's copy, which holds only in-frame ones; the method was immunoSEQ multiplex PCR. The data show roughly 130,000 clones, with approximately 8.8% seen just once and 4.5% to 5.5% held by the top ten. The sample consisted of PBMCs. The TCR originated in a man aged 35 to 55 in good health and CMV-seronegative. This chain uses TRBV5-6 with TRBJ2-7; weak D call: TRBD2 (5 bases). The CDR3 loop reads CASSLFRGTYEQYF. The CDR3 nucleotides read TGTGCCAGCAGCTTGTTTCGGGGAACCTACGAGCAGTACTTC.